These 20 T cell receptor beta chains were all obtained from the same sample, sequenced in a study of glioma-infiltrating T cells after dendritic cell vaccination. This table comes from immunoSEQ multiplex PCR, and its TCRdb copy is limited to in-frame clones, with some not included. Of approximately 64,000 clones in the sample, approximately 78% were seen once. The material sequenced was blood, taken before dendritic cell vaccination. The origin of the receptors is a human donor with glioblastoma.

The CDR3 nucleotides are TGCGCCAGCAGCTTGCAACAGGGTGGGGAAAAACTGTTTTTT. Its protein is CASSLQQGGEKLFF. The chain is built from TRBV5-1 and TRBJ1-4; D might be TRBD1 (6 bases). CDR1 is SGHRS and CDR2 is YFSETQ in the germline V gene. This CDR3 comprises 14 residues. V dropped 1 base and J dropped 8 bases, with 12 bases sitting between them.

The chain carries TRBV2 and TRBJ2-1; tentative D call: TRBD2 (6 bases). Between the trimmed V and J ends, which lost 5 bases and 0 bases, there was a span of 11 bases. This CDR3 contains 15 residues. The germline V gene has CDR1 SNHLY and CDR2 FYNNEI. The CDR3 reads CASSLTSSSYNEQFF. The CDR3 DNA reads TGTGCCAGCAGTCTGACTAGTAGCTCCTACAATGAGCAGTTCTTC.

This chain uses TRBV5-4 with TRBJ1-6; D might be TRBD1 (6 bases). V was shortened by 6 bases and J by 9 bases, with 19 bases between the two germline ends. CDR3 length: 15 residues. CDR1 is SGHNT and CDR2 is YYREEE in the germline V gene (reference sequence). The CDR3 DNA follows: TGTGCCAGCATGCGCACCGGGACACTGGGTTCACCCCTCCACTTT. This codes for CASMRTGTLGSPLHF. The full variable domain, completed using reference TRBV5-4 and TRBJ1-6, is ETGVTQSPTHLIKTRGQQVTLRCSSQSGHNTVSWYQQALGQGPQFIFQYYREEENGRGNFPPRFSGLQFPNYSSELNVNALELDDSALYLCASMRTGTLGSPLHFGNGTRLTVT.

The rearrangement uses TRBV5-1 and TRBJ2-7, with TRBD1 as a possible D gene (5 bases). Germline values: CDR1 SGHRS, CDR2 YFSETQ. The CDR3 totals 15 residues. With 2 bases removed from V and 3 bases from J, the gap between germline ends came to 15 bases. The CDR3 coding sequence is TGCGCCAGCAGCTTAGGTTCGACAGACAACTACGAGCAGTACTTC. This encodes CASSLGSTDNYEQYF.

Written as DNA, the CDR3 is TGTGCCAGCAGTTTGGGCCAGGGCTACGAGCAGTACTTC. This translates into CASSLGQGYEQYF. The chain recombines TRBV28 with TRBJ2-7; D is perhaps TRBD1 (5 bases). This CDR3 is built from 13 residues. Trimming left V 3 bases short and J 3 bases short, with 9 bases between. The V gene's germline CDR1 is MDHEN and CDR2 SYDVKM.

The chain has TRBV11-2 and TRBJ2-7, with a tentative D call TRBD1 (6 bases). CDR3 length: 14 amino acids. The V gene lost 2 bases and the J gene lost 6 bases, with 14 bases spanning the gap. The V gene's germline CDR1 is SGHAT and CDR2 FQNNGV. CDR3 protein: CASSLQGYTGEQYF. The CDR3 region has the DNA TGTGCCAGCAGCTTACAGGGGTATACAGGCGAGCAGTACTTC.

This clone was observed a few times. This chain links TRBV7-9 with TRBJ2-5; the D gene is possibly TRBD2 (6 bases). V was shortened by 3 bases and J by 1 base, with 12 bases between the two germline ends. The CDR3 totals 15 residues. CDR1 and CDR2 (germline): SEHNR, FQNEAQ (reference sequence). Here the CDR3 DNA reads TGTGCCAGCAGCTTCCCTAGGACTACCCAAGAGACCCAGTACTTC. Amino acid sequence: CASSFPRTTQETQYF.

This clone was counted once. DNA for the CDR3: TGTGCCAGCAGCCGTACTAGCGGGGGGGCCGCTGAGCAGTTCTTC. Residues: CASSRTSGGAAEQFF. The V and J genes are TRBV14 and TRBJ2-1; the match to TRBD2 covers 13 bases. Germline V lookup: CDR1 SGHDN, CDR2 FVKESK. V was clipped by 4 bases and J by 9 bases; unmatched bases: 6. The CDR3 runs to 15 residues.

The V gene is TRBV11-3, the J gene TRBJ1-1; D is unclear. Trimming took off 1 base at V and 1 base at J, with 7 bases between the two ends. The CDR3 has 14 residues. CDR1 and CDR2 from the germline V gene are SGHNT and YENEEA. CDR3 coding DNA: TGTGCCAGCAGCTTAGGTCCCGGGAACACTGAAGCTTTCTTT. This codes for CASSLGPGNTEAFF.

This chain links TRBV28 with TRBJ2-7, with 10 bases fitting TRBD1. Trimming at V came to 4 bases and at J to 2 bases, leaving 5 bases not matched to a gene. Germline V gene data show CDR1 as MDHEN and CDR2 as SYDVKM. There are 15 residues in the CDR3. CDR3 in amino acids: CASSSGTGDPYEQYF. The CDR3 nucleotides read TGTGCCAGCAGTTCCGGGACAGGGGATCCCTACGAGCAGTACTTC.

This clone came up once. The CDR3 sequence: CATSRSGAGEEKLFF. The CDR3 nucleotides are TGTGCCACCAGCAGATCCGGGGCAGGGGAGGAAAAACTGTTTTTT. The chain joins TRBV15 to TRBJ1-4, with D possibly matching TRBD1 (6 bases). V lost 2 bases, J lost 8 bases, and 15 bases lay in between. The CDR3 sequence is 15 residues long. Germline values: CDR1 LNHNV, CDR2 YYDKDF (reference sequence).

V and J are TRBV7-2 and TRBJ2-2; 9 positions agree with TRBD2. J lost 9 bases, V lost 3 bases, and 8 bases had no gene match. The CDR3 covers 15 residues. Germline V gene data show CDR1 as SGHTA and CDR2 as FQGNSA. CDR3 sequence reads: CASSLGGGGMRELFF. Here the CDR3 DNA reads TGTGCCAGCAGCTTGGGCGGGGGGGGTATGAGGGAGCTGTTTTTT.

The chain combines TRBV7-9 with TRBJ1-4; possibly TRBD1 for D (5 bases). Germline CDR1 reads SEHNR; CDR2 reads FQNEAQ (reference sequence). The CDR3 has 12 amino acids. Trimming cost V 2 bases and J 8 bases, with 6 bases left between them. The CDR3 here is CASSLQGEKLFF. CDR3 nucleotide sequence: TGTGCCAGCAGCTTACAGGGAGAAAAACTGTTTTTT. Based on the CDR3 plus reference TRBV7-9 and TRBJ1-4, the full variable domain is DTGVSQNPRHKITKRGQNVTFRCDPISEHNRLYWYRQTLGQGPEFLTYFQNEAQLEKSRLLSDRFSAERPKGSFSTLEIQRTEQGDSAMYLCASSLQGEKLFFGSGTQLSVL.

The chain has TRBV10-3 and TRBJ2-6; 10 positions match TRBD1. CDR1 and CDR2 (germline): ENHRY, SYGVKD. The J segment lost 1 base and the V segment lost 5 bases, leaving 2 bases of the junction unmatched. The CDR3 is 16 amino acids. CDR3 loop: CAISWTGGSGANVLTF. DNA of the CDR3: TGTGCCATCAGTTGGACAGGGGGTTCTGGGGCCAACGTCCTGACTTTC.

The rearrangement uses TRBV7-2 and TRBJ2-7; D may be TRBD2 (5 bases). The CDR3 is 15 amino acids. Germline CDR1 is SGHTA and CDR2 is FQGNSA. Deletions cut 5 bases from V and 1 base from J, with 15 bases between. The CDR3 DNA reads TGTGCCAGCAGCGACTACGTAGGAGGTTCCTACGAGCAGTACTTC. The encoded protein is CASSDYVGGSYEQYF.

The chain has TRBV12-5 and TRBJ2-7; 7 nucleotides agree with TRBD2. CDR3 length: 16 residues. V was pared by 3 bases and J by 1 base, with 9 bases of the junction left unmatched. Per the germline V gene, CDR1 is LGHNT and CDR2 is FRNRAP. DNA for the CDR3: TGTGCTAGTGGTTTCCCCTCTGGGGGGGGGTCCTACGAGCAGTACTTC. Its translation is CASGFPSGGGSYEQYF.

The chain recombines TRBV28 with TRBJ2-6, with 8 positions matching TRBD2. V shed 5 bases, J shed 0 bases, and the junction held 6 bases outside the gene matches. The CDR3 runs 17 residues. Germline lookup yields CDR1 MDHEN and CDR2 SYDVKM. DNA for the CDR3: TGTGCCAGCAGTCCCTCGGGGGGGCCCTCTGGGGCCAACGTCCTGACTTTC. Amino acid sequence: CASSPSGGPSGANVLTF.

This chain uses TRBV6-6 with TRBJ1-1; weak D call: TRBD1 (5 bases). The V end was cut by 7 bases, the J end by 5 bases, with 17 bases between. The CDR3 has 14 amino acids. Germline V gene lookup returns CDR1 MNHNY and CDR2 SVGAGI (reference sequence). CDR3 sequence reads: CASMITGVRTEAFF. The CDR3 DNA is TGTGCCAGCATGATCACGGGGGTTCGTACTGAAGCTTTCTTT.

The rearrangement uses TRBV2 and TRBJ2-7, with 8 bases matching TRBD2. The CDR3 totals 16 residues. The V gene's germline CDR1 is SNHLY and CDR2 FYNNEI. V was clipped by 3 bases and J by 0 bases; unmatched bases: 7. In DNA, the CDR3 is TGTGCCAGCAGTGAGCACTCGGGGGGGACCTCCTACGAGCAGTACTTC. Translation gives CASSEHSGGTSYEQYF.

The J gene is TRBJ2-5, the V gene TRBV5-1; 8 positions agree with TRBD2. The J call may be wrong; the DNA end is better matched by TRBJ2-7. Germline V gene sequence: CDR1 SGHRS, CDR2 YFSETQ. The CDR3 sequence is 17 residues long. The CDR3 DNA reads as TGCGCCAGCAGCTCCCTCCGAAGCGGGGGAGCCCCCCACGAGCAGTACTTC. Protein: CASSSLRSGGAPHEQYF.